The present TCR beta chain was sequenced within a study of T-cell memory formation after mild COVID-19. About the study: The study found TCR clusters largely donor specific. Study-wide results and caveats: There were some responding clones in pre-infection memory, which suggested that cross-reactive memory had joined. Second-wave clones peaking on day 37 lacked confirmed SARS-CoV-2 specificity. From day 15 to 85, contracting clones were balanced between CD4 and CD8, whereas later expanders leaned toward CD4+.

Points on this clonotype: Its antigen is still unknown.

V lost 2 bases, J lost 10 bases, and 8 bases lay in between. CDR1 SEHNR and CDR2 FQNEAQ come from the germline V gene (reference sequence). The CDR3 covers 11 residues. One entry per CDR3 protein, called by TCRdb with MiXCR from the 5' RACE reads. The data contain about 39,000 distinct CDR3 sequences, 5.5% to 7% of them singletons. Sequenced: PBMCs or a T cell subset sorted from them (not recorded which). J is TRBJ1-2 and V is TRBV7-9; D remains unclear. The origin of this receptor is an adult who had mild COVID-19 (a few samples of this study predate the infection). Cell type and time point are not known. The CDR3 bases are TGTGCCAGCAGCTTATACACTGACTACACCTTC. It specifies CASSLYTDYTF.